One sample yielded the 18 T cell receptor beta chains listed below, sequenced in a study of siplizumab effects on memory and regulatory T cells (dated by TCRdb to between 2019 and 2020). Their specific antigens are unknown. The receptor library was made with the immunoSEQ multiplex PCR assay. TCRdb stores this immuneACCESS table with in-frame sequences only. Part of the clones is absent; in the studies checked, under half of the shortfall reflects unresolved V genes, and no reason is known for the rest. This sample comprises approximately 9,500 clones, roughly 46% of them detected only once. The top ten constitute approximately 23% of the sample. For about 6 days, cells in the mixed lymphocyte reaction were kept in coculture at 37 degrees C. The sample was CFSE-low (dividing) CD4+ T cells sorted from an allogeneic mixed lymphocyte reaction. The source of these receptors is a human donor in good health; the cells came from an allogeneic mixed lymphocyte reaction.

Judged by abundance, this clone is medium-sized. The gene calls are TRBV20-1 and TRBJ1-2; no definite D call. This CDR3 is built from 11 residues. Trimming cost V 6 bases and J 8 bases, with 13 bases left between them. Germline assignment: CDR1 DFQATT and CDR2 SNEGSKA (reference sequence). The CDR3 sequence: CSARNEEGYTF. For the CDR3, the DNA is TGCAGTGCCAGAAATGAAGAAGGCTACACCTTC.

The chain combines TRBV5-4 with TRBJ1-2; no reliable D call. This CDR3 spans 13 amino acids. Germline CDR1 reads SGHNT; CDR2 reads YYREEE (reference sequence). V lost 0 bases and J 6 bases, leaving 9 bases between the germline ends. CDR3 nucleotides: TGTGCCAGCAGCTTGGCCCTAACAGATGGCTACACCTTC. Residues: CASSLALTDGYTF.

Here the CDR3 reads CASSLLGQREYF. DNA for the CDR3: TGTGCCAGCAGTCTTCTTGGGCAGCGAGAGTACTTC. The gene calls are TRBV28 and TRBJ2-7; D not certain. V shed 5 bases and J shed 11 bases, with 16 bases lying between them. CDR1 is MDHEN, CDR2 SYDVKM, per germline. The CDR3 is 12 residues long.

This clone was seen only a few times. V and J are TRBV19 and TRBJ2-1; 8 bases match TRBD2. The CDR3 totals 15 residues. Germline CDR1 is LNHDA and CDR2 is SQIVND (reference sequence). J was trimmed by 4 bases and V by 2 bases; bases with no gene match: 4. Written as DNA, the CDR3 is TGTGCCAGTAGTATAATTAGCGGGATTTACAATGAGCAGTTCTTC. It encodes CASSIISGIYNEQFF.

This clone was picked up a small number of times. This chain links TRBV10-3 with TRBJ2-4; D possibly matches TRBD1 or TRBD2 (5 bases each). The V end lost 6 bases, the J end lost 1 base, and 10 bases lay between the germline ends. The CDR3 runs 14 residues. From germline, CDR1 is ENHRY and CDR2 SYGVKD. The CDR3 DNA is TGTGCCATCAGCCTGGGACCCGCCAAAAACATTCAGTACTTC. This codes for CAISLGPAKNIQYF.

The gene calls are TRBV5-4 and TRBJ2-7, with 7 positions matching TRBD2. J gave up 7 bases and V 0 bases, and 10 bases lay outside the gene matches. Germline-derived CDR1 and CDR2 are SGHNT and YYREEE (reference sequence). The CDR3 is made up of 15 amino acids. The CDR3 nucleotides read TGTGCCAGCAGCTTGGACGGACTAGGAAAAAGGGAGCAGTACTTC. This encodes CASSLDGLGKREQYF.

With regard to this clone: The junction does not match germline at one end; this may be a read error. The chain uses TRBV6-1 and TRBJ2-2; D might be TRBD1 (5 bases). The CDR3 consists of 17 residues. CDR1 MNHNS and CDR2 SASEGT come from the germline V gene. The CDR3: CAGSESGFRPWYGELFF. In DNA form, the CDR3 reads TGTGCCGGCAGTGAATCAGGGTTTAGGCCCTGGTACGGGGAGCTGTTTTTT.

The genes are TRBV9 and TRBJ2-5; D could derive from TRBD1 or TRBD2 (5 bases each). The end of the DNA is better explained by TRBJ2-7, so the J call may be wrong. The CDR3 spans 15 residues. Germline-derived CDR1 and CDR2 are SGDLS and YYNGEE. The CDR3 here is CASSAGTASSYEQYF. The CDR3 DNA reads as TGTGCCAGCAGCGCCGGGACCGCTAGCTCCTACGAGCAGTACTTC.

This clone showed up just a few times. This chain links TRBV7-6 with TRBJ2-1; D unresolved. Between the trimmed V and J ends, which lost 1 base and 9 bases, there was a span of 7 bases. Germline CDR1 reads SGHVS; CDR2 reads FNYEAQ. CDR3 length: 12 residues. The CDR3 here is CASSLVLGEQFF. CDR3 bases: TGTGCCAGCAGCTTAGTTCTGGGTGAGCAGTTCTTC.

The chain links TRBV28 to TRBJ2-2; the D gene is possibly TRBD1 (5 bases). Germline assignment: CDR1 MDHEN and CDR2 SYDVKM. The CDR3 is made up of 15 amino acids. Trimming cost V 2 bases and J 4 bases, with 11 bases left between them. CDR3 amino acids: CASSLPPDSTGELFF. The CDR3, as DNA: TGTGCCAGCAGTTTACCCCCAGACAGCACCGGGGAGCTGTTTTTT.

This clone was seen a few times. The rearrangement joins TRBV28 to TRBJ2-7; 11 bases fit TRBD2. V was clipped by 1 base and J by 5 bases; unmatched bases: 4. The germline CDR1 and CDR2 sequences are MDHEN and SYDVKM. The CDR3 loop spans 15 amino acids. CDR3 bases: TGTGCCAGCAGTTTATCGGCTAGCGGGAGGAACGAGCAGTACTTC. Its translation: CASSLSASGRNEQYF.

On this clone: In the same sample, other DNA sequences code for this CDR3. The genes are TRBV10-3 and TRBJ2-3, with D perhaps TRBD2 (5 bases). The V gene's germline CDR1 is ENHRY and CDR2 SYGVKD. This CDR3 spans 13 amino acids. The V end was cut by 11 bases, the J end by 6 bases, with 18 bases between. CDR3 in amino acids: CAAGLPLSDTQYF. In DNA form, the CDR3 reads TGTGCCGCAGGACTGCCGCTTTCCGATACGCAGTATTTT.

The chain recombines TRBV5-6 with TRBJ2-7, with a weak D call TRBD2 (6 bases). This CDR3 contains 14 residues. In germline, CDR1 is SGHDT, CDR2 YYEEEE. V was pared by 0 bases and J by 3 bases, with 10 bases between. The CDR3 DNA reads TGTGCCAGCAGCTTGGAATTCGGGAGCTACGAGCAGTACTTC. As protein: CASSLEFGSYEQYF.

J is TRBJ2-3 and V is TRBV7-3; no reliable D call. Germline CDR1 is SGHTA and CDR2 is FQGTGA. The CDR3 totals 13 residues. V lost 2 bases and J lost 11, with 14 bases in between. The DNA for the CDR3 is TGTGCCAGCAGCTTACGGGTCGGAGTATTGCAGTATTTT. Encoded protein: CASSLRVGVLQYF. Full variable domain (remainder filled in from reference TRBV7-3 and TRBJ2-3): GAGVSQTPSNKVTEKGKYVELRCDPISGHTALYWYRQSLGQGPEFLIYFQGTGAADDSGLPNDRFFAVRPEGSVSTLKIQRTERGDSAVYLCASSLRVGVLQYFGPGTRLTVL.

The count of this clone is one. J is TRBJ2-7 and V is TRBV7-2; D gene ambiguous. The V gene's germline CDR1 is SGHTA and CDR2 FQGNSA. V was trimmed by 5 bases and J by 3 bases, leaving 17 bases between them. The CDR3 has 15 amino acids. The CDR3 DNA reads TGTGCCAGCAGCCTCGAGGCCACCCCATACTACGAGCAGTACTTC. This translates into CASSLEATPYYEQYF.

This chain connects TRBV19 to TRBJ2-5; TRBD2 might be the D (5 bases). The CDR3 contains 17 residues. Germline V gives CDR1 LNHDA, CDR2 SQIVND (reference sequence). V was trimmed by 3 bases and J by 3 bases, leaving 20 bases between them. The CDR3 region has the DNA TGTGCCAGTAGTATGAGAGGGCGGGCGGACCGAAAAGAGACCCAGTACTTC. As protein: CASSMRGRADRKETQYF.

A few counts support this clone. The V gene is TRBV7-3, the J gene TRBJ2-3; D tentatively reads TRBD1 or TRBD2 (8 bases each). From germline, CDR1 is SGHTA and CDR2 FQGTGA. The CDR3 consists of 15 residues. V lost 0 bases, J lost 5 bases, and 12 bases lay in between. In DNA, the CDR3 is TGTGCCAGCAGCTTAACTAGCGGGACAGGAGATACGCAGTATTTT. Protein product: CASSLTSGTGDTQYF.

The V gene is TRBV4-1, the J gene TRBJ1-1; maybe TRBD1 (6 bases). This CDR3 spans 14 amino acids. Deletions cut 6 bases from V and 1 base from J, with 12 bases between. Germline CDR1 is MGHRA and CDR2 is YSYEKL. CDR3 region: CASRGQLRNTEAFF. The CDR3 DNA follows: TGCGCCAGCAGAGGACAGCTAAGGAACACTGAAGCTTTCTTT.